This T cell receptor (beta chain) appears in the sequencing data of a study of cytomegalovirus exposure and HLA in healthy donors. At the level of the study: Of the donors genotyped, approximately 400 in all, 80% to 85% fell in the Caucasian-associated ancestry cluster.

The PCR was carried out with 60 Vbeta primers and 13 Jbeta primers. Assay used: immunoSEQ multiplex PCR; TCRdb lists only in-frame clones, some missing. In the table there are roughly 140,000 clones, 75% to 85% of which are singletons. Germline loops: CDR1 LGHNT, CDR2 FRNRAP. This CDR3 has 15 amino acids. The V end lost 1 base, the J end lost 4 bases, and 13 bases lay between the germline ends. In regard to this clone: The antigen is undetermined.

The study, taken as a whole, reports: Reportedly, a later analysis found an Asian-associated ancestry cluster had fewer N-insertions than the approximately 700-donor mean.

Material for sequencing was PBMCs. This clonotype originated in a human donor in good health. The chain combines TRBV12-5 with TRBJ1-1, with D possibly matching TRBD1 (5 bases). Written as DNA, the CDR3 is TGTGCTAGTGGTTTGGGTACAGGAAGTACCACTGAAGCTTTCTTT. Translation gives CASGLGTGSTTEAFF.